The sequence of this TCR beta chain was determined in a study of glioma-infiltrating T cells. To note about this clonotype: Germline is not matched at one junction end, which may reflect a read error.

The CDR3 has 14 amino acids. The germline gives CDR1 MDHEN, CDR2 SYDVKM. The iRepertoire nested amplicon-rescue multiplex PCR amplified TCR alpha and beta CDR3s from RNA. TCRdb fed the multiplex PCR reads into MiXCR, producing one record per CDR3 protein. Of tens of thousands of distinct CDR3 sequences listed, about 23% were seen once; the top ten hold about 6.7%. The specimen sequenced was glioma tissue, nonneoplastic brain tissue, or PBMCs (not recorded which). This clonotype originated in a human donor with low-grade glioma or glioblastoma, undergoing nonglioma brain surgery, or in good health (not recorded which). The V and J genes are TRBV28 and TRBJ2-7, with D perhaps matching TRBD1 (6 bases). CDR3 sequence reads: CTSKGTGTTYEQYF. CDR3 coding DNA: TGTACCAGCAAAGGTACAGGGACAACCTACGAGCAGTACTTC.